The 25 T cell receptor beta chains given below trace back to one sample, sequenced in a study of identical twins. TCRdb redid the calling of the 5' RACE reads with MiXCR, one entry per CDR3 protein. In the table there are roughly 570,000 distinct CDR3 sequences, approximately 9.6% of which are singletons. These data also featured in a second study, about yellow fever vaccine responses in identical twins.

The sequenced sample consisted of PBMCs. The receptors derive from a young woman in good health.

The CDR3 sequence is CATSDLPPKETQYF. CDR3 bases: TGTGCCACCAGTGATTTACCCCCAAAAGAGACCCAGTACTTC. The chain combines TRBV24-1 with TRBJ2-5; D gene uncertain. Germline loops: CDR1 KGHDR, CDR2 SFDVKD. This CDR3 comprises 14 residues. With 1 base removed from V and 3 bases from J, the gap between germline ends came to 8 bases.

The V gene is TRBV7-9, the J gene TRBJ2-7; 7 positions agree with TRBD1. Trimming took 5 bases from V and 1 from J; bases not matched to a gene: 11. Germline V CDR1 and CDR2: SEHNR, FQNEAQ (reference sequence). The CDR3 has 16 residues. CDR3 sequence (DNA): TGTGCCAGCAGCAACATCCGGGACAGCAATTCCTACGAGCAGTACTTC. It is translated as CASSNIRDSNSYEQYF.

This clonotype was found many times. The chain uses TRBV27 and TRBJ2-5, with D possibly matching TRBD2 (6 bases). CDR3 length: 15 amino acids. The germline V gene encodes CDR1 MNHEY and CDR2 SMNVEV (reference sequence). Trimming stripped 8 bases from V and 0 bases from J, with 16 bases between. CDR3 region: CASLKAGGNQETQYF. As DNA, the CDR3 is TGTGCCAGCCTAAAGGCTGGCGGGAACCAAGAGACCCAGTACTTC.

V gene TRBV28 combines with J gene TRBJ2-3; TRBD2 is a possible D gene (6 bases). Germline V gives CDR1 MDHEN, CDR2 SYDVKM. There are 16 residues in the CDR3. V gave up 5 bases and J gave up 0 bases, with 15 bases separating them. This chain's CDR3 is CASSPRLDSSTDTQYF. CDR3 bases: TGTGCCAGCAGTCCACGACTAGACTCTAGCACAGATACGCAGTATTTT.

The chain joins TRBV6-1 to TRBJ2-1, with D perhaps matching TRBD2 (7 bases). The V gene lost 10 bases and the J gene lost 7 bases, with 17 bases spanning the gap. Per the germline V gene, CDR1 is MNHNS and CDR2 is SASEGT. The CDR3 totals 13 residues. In DNA form, the CDR3 reads TGTGCCACCGCTCTGGGAGGGGGGAATGAGCAGTTCTTC. Translating it yields CATALGGGNEQFF.

The chain carries TRBV7-9 and TRBJ2-7; 12 positions match TRBD2. V lost 5 bases, J lost 6 bases, and 5 bases stayed unmatched. The CDR3 is 14 amino acids. Germline V gene data show CDR1 as SEHNR and CDR2 as FQNEAQ (reference sequence). The CDR3 spells CASSPTSGRLEQYF. The CDR3 DNA sequence: TGTGCCAGCAGCCCCACTAGCGGGAGGCTCGAGCAGTACTTC. Full variable domain (remainder filled in from reference TRBV7-9 and TRBJ2-7): DTGVSQNPRHKITKRGQNVTFRCDPISEHNRLYWYRQTLGQGPEFLTYFQNEAQLEKSRLLSDRFSAERPKGSFSTLEIQRTEQGDSAMYLCASSPTSGRLEQYFGPGTRLTVT.

This clonotype was recorded many times. The chain employs TRBV7-2 and TRBJ2-7; 10 positions match TRBD1. CDR3 length: 14 amino acids. With V trimmed by 6 bases and J by 3 bases, 5 bases remained unmatched. Germline V gene data show CDR1 as SGHTA and CDR2 as FQGNSA. The CDR3 DNA reads TGTGCCAGCAGGACAGGGGGCGGAAGCTACGAGCAGTACTTC. Amino acids: CASRTGGGSYEQYF.

The chain carries TRBV11-2 and TRBJ2-1, with TRBD2 matching 11 bases. V gave up 8 bases and J gave up 7 bases; unmatched junction bases: 13. The CDR3 is made up of 16 amino acids. Germline CDR1 SGHAT, CDR2 FQNNGV. The CDR3 loop reads CASLAQASGRRNEQFF. The DNA for the CDR3 is TGTGCCAGCTTAGCCCAGGCTAGCGGGAGGAGGAATGAGCAGTTCTTC.

This clonotype was picked up a small number of times. This chain connects TRBV7-8 to TRBJ2-3; the match to TRBD2 covers 11 bases. The V and J ends lost 5 bases and 1 base, in that order; junction bases with no gene match: 11. Germline V CDR1 and CDR2: SGHVS, FQNEAQ. There are 18 residues in the CDR3. CDR3 bases: TGTGCCAGCAGCCCCCTTGGGGGTAGCGGGGGGGGCACAGATACGCAGTATTTT. This codes for CASSPLGGSGGGTDTQYF.

In its sample, this clonotype was seen a few times. Here the CDR3 DNA reads TGTGCCACCAGCAGATCAAGACTAGCGGGAGGGTATGAGCAGTTCTTC. Translation gives CATSRSRLAGGYEQFF. This sequence joins TRBV15 and TRBJ2-1; 14 bases align to TRBD2. In germline, CDR1 is LNHNV, CDR2 YYDKDF (reference sequence). Trimming removed 2 bases from V and 8 bases from J; junction bases left unmatched: 5. The CDR3 has 16 residues.

V usage is TRBV11-2 and J usage is TRBJ2-7; TRBD2 is a possible D gene (5 bases). Trimming pared 3 bases from V and 3 bases from J, leaving 21 bases between. This CDR3 contains 17 residues. The germline V gene encodes CDR1 SGHAT and CDR2 FQNNGV. CDR3 sequence: CASSFLRGIGSDYEQYF. The CDR3 DNA follows: TGTGCCAGCAGCTTTCTGAGAGGGATAGGCAGCGACTACGAGCAGTACTTC.

This clonotype has just a few counts. The chain recombines TRBV10-3 with TRBJ2-7; TRBD2 aligns across 12 bases. Trimming took 8 bases from V and 5 from J; bases not matched to a gene: 4. Germline values: CDR1 ENHRY, CDR2 SYGVKD. The CDR3 is made up of 13 amino acids. CDR3 residues: CAIGTSGPNEQYF. In DNA, the CDR3 is TGTGCCATCGGGACTAGCGGGCCCAACGAGCAGTACTTC.

In this sample, this clonotype turned up many times. The rearrangement joins TRBV14 to TRBJ2-5; D uncertain. The CDR3 covers 14 residues. CDR1 SGHDN and CDR2 FVKESK come from the germline V gene. Deletions cut 5 bases from V and 5 bases from J, with 15 bases between. The CDR3 nucleotides are TGTGCCAGCAGCGCCCAGTTGGTACGGGAGACCCAGTACTTC. This translates into CASSAQLVRETQYF.

Notes on this clonotype: Possible read error: a much larger clone is one base away. The chain combines TRBV7-2 with TRBJ2-7; D possibly uses TRBD1 or TRBD2 (6 bases each). The length of the CDR3 is 15 residues. CDR1 is SGHTA, CDR2 FQGNSA, per germline. V was shortened by 5 bases and J by 2 bases, with 16 bases between the two germline ends. CDR3 loop: CASSGQGGFPYEQYF. The CDR3 DNA sequence: TGTGCCAGCAGCGGTCAAGGGGGGTTCCCCTACGAGCAGTACTTC.

This clonotype was observed many times. The V gene is TRBV3-1, the J gene TRBJ2-2, with 7 bases that match TRBD1. CDR1 is LGHDT, CDR2 YNNKEL, per germline (reference sequence). The CDR3 covers 15 residues. Trimming cost V 4 bases and J 2 bases; bases outside gene matches: 4. The CDR3 nucleotides are TGTGCCAGCAGCCCAAGACAGGGAAACACCGGGGAGCTGTTTTTT. It codes for CASSPRQGNTGELFF.

Many counts were recorded for this clonotype. The J gene is TRBJ2-5, the V gene TRBV3-1; no reliable D call. V shed 1 base and J shed 5 bases, with 8 bases lying between them. The CDR3 has 13 residues. Germline CDR1 and CDR2: LGHDT and YNNKEL (reference sequence). CDR3 sequence: CASSQAFGETQYF. The DNA of the CDR3 is TGTGCCAGCAGCCAAGCTTTTGGGGAGACCCAGTACTTC.

In this sample, this clonotype turned up a few times. This chain uses TRBV20-1 with TRBJ1-1, with a tentative D call TRBD1 (5 bases). The CDR3 totals 14 residues. Germline-derived CDR1 and CDR2 are DFQATT and SNEGSKA (reference sequence). V lost 0 bases, J lost 2 bases, and 10 bases lay in between. The CDR3 reads CSARDRRGNTEAFF. CDR3 DNA sequence: TGCAGTGCTAGAGATCGAAGGGGAAACACTGAAGCTTTCTTT.

The chain combines TRBV6-2 or TRBV6-3 with TRBJ2-7, with D perhaps matching TRBD2 (5 bases). CDR1 and CDR2 (germline): MNHEY, SVGEGT. The CDR3 length is 12 residues. The germline V and J ends were trimmed by 5 bases and 2 bases, with 7 bases remaining between them. The CDR3 region has the DNA TGTGCCAGCAGTACTAGTCCCTACGAGCAGTACTTC. Its protein product is CASSTSPYEQYF.

The chain carries TRBV4-1 and TRBJ2-7, with TRBD2 matching 7 bases. With 1 base clipped from V and 3 bases from J, the junction kept 9 bases outside the gene matches. The CDR3 extends over 16 amino acids. Looked up from germline, CDR1 is MGHRA and CDR2 is YSYEKL. CDR3 sequence reads: CASSQGGEGRGYEQYF. The CDR3 nucleotides read TGCGCCAGCAGCCAAGGTGGGGAGGGAAGAGGCTACGAGCAGTACTTC.

This clonotype was seen a few times. This chain uses TRBV7-9 with TRBJ2-5; tentatively, D is TRBD2 (5 bases). Trimming stripped 1 base from V and 4 bases from J, with 19 bases between. The CDR3 consists of 17 residues. The germline V gene encodes CDR1 SEHNR and CDR2 FQNEAQ (reference sequence). Here the CDR3 reads CASSLVSRLYRGETQYF. CDR3 bases: TGTGCCAGCAGCTTAGTAAGCAGGCTTTATCGGGGAGAGACCCAGTACTTC.

This clonotype showed up many times. The chain has TRBV7-2 and TRBJ2-2; 7 bases agree with TRBD2. The J segment lost 8 bases and the V segment lost 3 bases, leaving 9 bases of the junction unmatched. Germline assignment: CDR1 SGHTA and CDR2 FQGNSA. This CDR3 has 15 amino acids. CDR3: CASSFMLLASGELFF. The DNA of the CDR3 is TGTGCCAGCAGCTTTATGTTACTAGCGTCTGGGGAGCTGTTTTTT.

This clonotype was counted ten times or more. This rearrangement joins TRBV6-2 or TRBV6-3 to TRBJ2-3, with 12 positions matching TRBD2. There are 17 residues in the CDR3. Trimming took 6 bases from V and 2 from J; bases not matched to a gene: 9. Per germline, CDR1 MNHEY and CDR2 SVGEGT. The CDR3 loop is CASRKGLAGGVTDTQYF. The CDR3 nucleotides are TGTGCCAGCAGAAAAGGGCTAGCGGGAGGGGTCACAGATACGCAGTATTTT.

This clonotype was counted between two and nine times. The V and J genes are TRBV30 and TRBJ2-3; no clear D gene. Germline CDR1 reads GTSNPN; CDR2 reads SVGIG (reference sequence). The CDR3 is 13 amino acids. Deletions cut 3 bases from V and 1 base from J, with 8 bases between. DNA of the CDR3: TGTGCCTGGAGATCTGGGGGCACAGATACGCAGTATTTT. Translating it yields CAWRSGGTDTQYF.

This chain joins TRBV3-1 and TRBJ2-1; D possibly matches TRBD1 or TRBD2 (5 bases each). This CDR3 has 14 amino acids. The germline gives CDR1 LGHDT, CDR2 YNNKEL (reference sequence). Trimming stripped 10 bases from V and 10 bases from J, with 23 bases between. The CDR3 sequence: CATQAGASRGEQFF. The CDR3 bases are TGTGCCACCCAAGCCGGGGCGTCGAGGGGAGAGCAGTTCTTC.

The rearrangement joins TRBV11-2 to TRBJ1-2; D not resolved. The CDR3 has 15 residues. Germline V gene lookup returns CDR1 SGHAT and CDR2 FQNNGV. Trimming took off 5 bases at V and 0 bases at J, with 13 bases between the two ends. The CDR3 coding sequence is TGTGCCAGCAGCGTTCACTCTGCTTCTAACTATGGCTACACCTTC. It specifies CASSVHSASNYGYTF.